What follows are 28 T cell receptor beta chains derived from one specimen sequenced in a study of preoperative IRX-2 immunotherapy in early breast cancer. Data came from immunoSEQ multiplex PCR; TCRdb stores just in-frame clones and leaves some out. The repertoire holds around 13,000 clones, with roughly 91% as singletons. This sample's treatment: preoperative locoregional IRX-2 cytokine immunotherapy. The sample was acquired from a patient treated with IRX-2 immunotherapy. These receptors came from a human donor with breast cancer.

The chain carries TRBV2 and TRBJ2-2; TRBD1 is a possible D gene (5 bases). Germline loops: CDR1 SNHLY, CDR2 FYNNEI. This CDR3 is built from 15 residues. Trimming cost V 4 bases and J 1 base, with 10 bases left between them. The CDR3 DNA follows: TGTGCCAGCAGTGTGGAGACAGTGAACACCGGGGAGCTGTTTTTT. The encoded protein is CASSVETVNTGELFF. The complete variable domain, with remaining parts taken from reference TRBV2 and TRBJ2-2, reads EPEVTQTPSHQVTQMGQEVILRCVPISNHLYFYWYRQILGQKVEFLVSFYNNEISEKSEIFDDQFSVERPDGSNFTLKIRSTKLEDSAMYFCASSVETVNTGELFFGEGSRLTVL.

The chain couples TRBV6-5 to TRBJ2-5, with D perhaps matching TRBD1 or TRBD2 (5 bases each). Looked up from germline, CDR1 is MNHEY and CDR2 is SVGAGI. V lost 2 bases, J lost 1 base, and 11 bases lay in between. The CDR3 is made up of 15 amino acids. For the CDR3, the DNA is TGTGCCAGCAGTTACGAACACGGGACCCAAGAGACCCAGTACTTC. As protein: CASSYEHGTQETQYF.

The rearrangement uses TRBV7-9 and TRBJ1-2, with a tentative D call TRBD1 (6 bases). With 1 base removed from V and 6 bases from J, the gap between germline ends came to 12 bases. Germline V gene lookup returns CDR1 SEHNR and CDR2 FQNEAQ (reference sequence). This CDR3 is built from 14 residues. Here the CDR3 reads CASSLEAGEHGYTF. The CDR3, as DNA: TGTGCCAGCAGCTTAGAAGCAGGGGAACATGGCTACACCTTC.

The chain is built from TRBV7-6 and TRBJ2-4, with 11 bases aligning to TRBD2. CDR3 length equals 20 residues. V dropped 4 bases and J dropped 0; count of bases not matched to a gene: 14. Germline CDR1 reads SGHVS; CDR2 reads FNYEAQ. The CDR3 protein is CASSSSLAGGNNLAKNIQYF. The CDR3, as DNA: TGTGCCAGCAGCTCAAGTCTAGCGGGGGGAAATAACTTAGCCAAAAACATTCAGTACTTC.

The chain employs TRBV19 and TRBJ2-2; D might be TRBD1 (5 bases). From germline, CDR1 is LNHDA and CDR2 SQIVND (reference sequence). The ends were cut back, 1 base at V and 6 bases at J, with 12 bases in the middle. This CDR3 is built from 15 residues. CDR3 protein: CASSIVQGSAGELFF. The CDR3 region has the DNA TGTGCCAGTAGTATAGTTCAGGGTTCCGCCGGGGAGCTGTTTTTT.

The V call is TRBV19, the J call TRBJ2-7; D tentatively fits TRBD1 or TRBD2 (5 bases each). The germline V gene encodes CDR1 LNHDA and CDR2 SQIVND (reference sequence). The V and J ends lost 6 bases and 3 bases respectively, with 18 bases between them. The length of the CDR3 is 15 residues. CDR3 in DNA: TGTGCCAGTAGCACGGGGCTGACTGGGGTCTACGAGCAGTACTTC. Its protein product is CASSTGLTGVYEQYF.

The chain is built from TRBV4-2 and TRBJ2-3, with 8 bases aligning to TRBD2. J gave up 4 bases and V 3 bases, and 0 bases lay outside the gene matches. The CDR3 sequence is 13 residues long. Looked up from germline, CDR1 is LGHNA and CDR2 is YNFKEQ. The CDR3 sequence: CASSQGLADTQYF. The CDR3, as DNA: TGTGCCAGCAGCCAGGGACTAGCAGATACGCAGTATTTT.

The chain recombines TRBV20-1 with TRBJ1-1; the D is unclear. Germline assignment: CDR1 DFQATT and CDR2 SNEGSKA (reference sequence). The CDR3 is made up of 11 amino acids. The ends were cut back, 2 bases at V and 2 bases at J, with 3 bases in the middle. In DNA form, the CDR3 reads TGCAGTGCTAGAATAAACACTGAAGCTTTCTTT. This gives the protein CSARINTEAFF.

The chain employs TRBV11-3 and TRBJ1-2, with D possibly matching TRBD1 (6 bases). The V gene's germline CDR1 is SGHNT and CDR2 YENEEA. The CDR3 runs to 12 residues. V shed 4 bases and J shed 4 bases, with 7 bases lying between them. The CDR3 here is CASSYRAYGYTF. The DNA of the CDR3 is TGTGCCAGCAGCTACAGGGCCTATGGCTACACCTTC.

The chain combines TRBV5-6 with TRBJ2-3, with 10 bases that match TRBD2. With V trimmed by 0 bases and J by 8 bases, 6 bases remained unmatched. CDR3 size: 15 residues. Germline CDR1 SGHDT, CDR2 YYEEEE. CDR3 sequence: CASSLVSGGFVTQYF. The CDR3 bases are TGTGCCAGCAGCTTGGTTAGCGGGGGGTTTGTTACGCAGTATTTT.

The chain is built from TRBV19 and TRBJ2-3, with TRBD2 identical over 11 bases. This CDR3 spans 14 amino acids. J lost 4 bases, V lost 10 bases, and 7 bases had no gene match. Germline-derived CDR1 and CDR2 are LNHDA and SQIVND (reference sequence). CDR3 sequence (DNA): TGTGCCACCGGTAGCGGGGGGGCTCCAGATACGCAGTATTTT. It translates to CATGSGGAPDTQYF.

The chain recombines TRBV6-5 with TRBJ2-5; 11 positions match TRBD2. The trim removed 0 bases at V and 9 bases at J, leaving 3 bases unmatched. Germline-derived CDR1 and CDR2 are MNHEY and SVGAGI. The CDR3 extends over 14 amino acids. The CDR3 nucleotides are TGTGCCAGCAGTTACTCTAGCGGGGGGGCCCCCCAGTACTTC. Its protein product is CASSYSSGGAPQYF.

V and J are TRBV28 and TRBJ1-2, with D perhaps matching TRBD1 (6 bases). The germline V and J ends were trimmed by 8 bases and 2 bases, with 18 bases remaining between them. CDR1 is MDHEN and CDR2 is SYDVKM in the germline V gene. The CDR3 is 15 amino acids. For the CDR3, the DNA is TGTGCCAGCGAGGGGGTGCGACAGCCCAACTATGGCTACACCTTC. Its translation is CASEGVRQPNYGYTF.

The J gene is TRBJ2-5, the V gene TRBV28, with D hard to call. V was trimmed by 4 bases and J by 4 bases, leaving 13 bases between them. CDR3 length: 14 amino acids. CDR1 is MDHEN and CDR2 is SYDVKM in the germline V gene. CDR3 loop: CASSYGSRPETQYF. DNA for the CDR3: TGTGCCAGCAGTTATGGGTCTAGGCCAGAGACCCAGTACTTC.

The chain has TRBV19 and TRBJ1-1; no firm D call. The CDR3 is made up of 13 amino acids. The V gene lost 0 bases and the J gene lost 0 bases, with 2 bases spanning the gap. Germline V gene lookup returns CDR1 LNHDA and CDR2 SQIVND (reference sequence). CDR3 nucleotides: TGTGCCAGTAGTATAGAGATGAACACTGAAGCTTTCTTT. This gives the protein CASSIEMNTEAFF. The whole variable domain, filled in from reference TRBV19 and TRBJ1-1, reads DGGITQSPKYLFRKEGQNVTLSCEQNLNHDAMYWYRQDPGQGLRLIYYSQIVNDFQKGDIAEGYSVSREKKESFPLTVTSAQKNPTAFYLCASSIEMNTEAFFGQGTRLTVV.

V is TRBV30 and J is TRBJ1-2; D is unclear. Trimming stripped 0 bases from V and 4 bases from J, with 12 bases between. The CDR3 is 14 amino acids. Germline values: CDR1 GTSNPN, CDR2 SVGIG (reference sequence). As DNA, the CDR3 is TGTGCCTGGAGTGTAAAGGGTATTGGCTATGGCTACACCTTC. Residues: CAWSVKGIGYGYTF.

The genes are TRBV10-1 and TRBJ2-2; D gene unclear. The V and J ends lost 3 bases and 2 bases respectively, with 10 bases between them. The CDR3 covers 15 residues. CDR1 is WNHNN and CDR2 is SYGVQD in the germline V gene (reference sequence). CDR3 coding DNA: TGCGCCAGCAGTGAAGTGGTGGGCAACACCGGGGAGCTGTTTTTT. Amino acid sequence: CASSEVVGNTGELFF.

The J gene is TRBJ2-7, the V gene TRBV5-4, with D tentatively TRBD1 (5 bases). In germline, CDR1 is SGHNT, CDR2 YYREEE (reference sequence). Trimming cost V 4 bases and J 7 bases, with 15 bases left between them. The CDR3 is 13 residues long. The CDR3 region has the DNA TGTGCCAGCAGCAAGGGGCTGGCGGTGGAGCAGTACGTC. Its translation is CASSKGLAVEQYV.

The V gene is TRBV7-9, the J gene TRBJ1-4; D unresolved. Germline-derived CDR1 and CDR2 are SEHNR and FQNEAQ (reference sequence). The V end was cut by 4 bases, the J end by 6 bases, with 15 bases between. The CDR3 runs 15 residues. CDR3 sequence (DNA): TGTGCCAGCAGCTCAAACCGCCGTACTGATGAAAAACTGTTTTTT. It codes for CASSSNRRTDEKLFF.

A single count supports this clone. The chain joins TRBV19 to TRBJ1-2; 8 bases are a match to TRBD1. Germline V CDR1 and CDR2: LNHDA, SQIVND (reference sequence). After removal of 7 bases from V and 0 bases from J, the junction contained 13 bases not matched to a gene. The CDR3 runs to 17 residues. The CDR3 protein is CASTGQGTLLSNYGYTF. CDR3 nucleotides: TGTGCCAGTACTGGACAGGGCACCCTCCTATCTAACTATGGCTACACCTTC.

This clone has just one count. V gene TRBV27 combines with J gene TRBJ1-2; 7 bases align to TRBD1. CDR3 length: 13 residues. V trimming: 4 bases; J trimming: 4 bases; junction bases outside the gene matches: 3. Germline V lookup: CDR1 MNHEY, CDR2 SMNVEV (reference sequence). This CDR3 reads CASSSTGPYGYTF. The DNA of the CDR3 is TGTGCCAGCAGTTCGACAGGGCCCTATGGCTACACCTTC.

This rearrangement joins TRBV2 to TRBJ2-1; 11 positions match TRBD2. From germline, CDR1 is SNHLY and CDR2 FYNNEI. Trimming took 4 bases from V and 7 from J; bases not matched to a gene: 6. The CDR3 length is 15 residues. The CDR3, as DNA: TGTGCCAGCAGTGGAGCTAGCGGGGGGCTGAATGAGCAGTTCTTC. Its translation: CASSGASGGLNEQFF.

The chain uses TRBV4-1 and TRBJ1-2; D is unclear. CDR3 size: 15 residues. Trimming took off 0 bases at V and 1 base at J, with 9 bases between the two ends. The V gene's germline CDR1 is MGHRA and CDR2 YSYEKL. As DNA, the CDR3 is TGCGCCAGCAGCCAAGAATTATCCGGTAACTATGGCTACACCTTC. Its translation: CASSQELSGNYGYTF.

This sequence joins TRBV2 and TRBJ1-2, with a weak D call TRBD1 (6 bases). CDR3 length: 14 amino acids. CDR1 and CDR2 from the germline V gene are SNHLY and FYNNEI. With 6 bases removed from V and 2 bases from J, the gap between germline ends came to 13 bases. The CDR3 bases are TGTGCCAGCAGAATGGACAGCGGGAACTATGGCTACACCTTC. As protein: CASRMDSGNYGYTF. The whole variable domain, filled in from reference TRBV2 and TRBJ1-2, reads EPEVTQTPSHQVTQMGQEVILRCVPISNHLYFYWYRQILGQKVEFLVSFYNNEISEKSEIFDDQFSVERPDGSNFTLKIRSTKLEDSAMYFCASRMDSGNYGYTFGSGTRLTVV.

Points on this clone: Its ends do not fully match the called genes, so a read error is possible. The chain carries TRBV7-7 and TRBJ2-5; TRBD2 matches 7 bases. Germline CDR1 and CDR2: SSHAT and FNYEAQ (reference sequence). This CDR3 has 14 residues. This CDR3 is CASSSPLGGETQYF. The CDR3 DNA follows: TGTGCTAGCAGCTCTCCCCTCGGGGGGGAGACCCAGTACTTC.

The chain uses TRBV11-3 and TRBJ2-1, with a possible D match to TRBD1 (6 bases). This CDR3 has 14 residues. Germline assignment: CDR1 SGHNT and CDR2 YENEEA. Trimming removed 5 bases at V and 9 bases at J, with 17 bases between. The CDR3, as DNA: TGTGCCAGCAGCCGGACAGCAAGATCGGGTGAGCAGTTCTTC. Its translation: CASSRTARSGEQFF.

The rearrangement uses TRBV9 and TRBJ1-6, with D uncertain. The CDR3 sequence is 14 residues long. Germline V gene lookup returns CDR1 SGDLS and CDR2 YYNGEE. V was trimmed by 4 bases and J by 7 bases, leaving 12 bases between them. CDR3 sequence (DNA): TGTGCCAGCAGCAAGGCTAGGAGGAATTCACCCCTCCACTTT. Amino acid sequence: CASSKARRNSPLHF.

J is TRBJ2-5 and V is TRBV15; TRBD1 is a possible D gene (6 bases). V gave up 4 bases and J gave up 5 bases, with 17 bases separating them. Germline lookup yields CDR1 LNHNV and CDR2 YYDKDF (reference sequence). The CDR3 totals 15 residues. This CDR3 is CATSTALWGHETQYF. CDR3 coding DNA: TGTGCCACCAGCACGGCGCTATGGGGGCATGAGACCCAGTACTTC.